Included here is one T cell receptor (beta chain) sequence, with context. The data belong to a study of T cell changes during pregnancy in multiple sclerosis. CDR1 and CDR2 from the germline V gene are MNHNS and SASEGT. The CDR3 is 14 amino acids. Between the trimmed V and J ends, which lost 3 bases and 3 bases, there was a span of 11 bases. Sequenced by immunoSEQ multiplex PCR; TCRdb stores in-frame clones only, minus some. Here the sample spans about 69,000 clones, about nine tenths being singletons. This TCR was sampled from a female donor with multiple sclerosis, enrolled in a pregnancy study. The material was peripheral blood, obtained in the third trimester of pregnancy. The V gene is TRBV6-1, the J gene TRBJ1-1, with a weak D call TRBD1 (5 bases). The DNA of the CDR3 is TGTGCCAGCAGTGAGGAGGGGCCCGACACTGAAGCTTTCTTT. It translates to CASSEEGPDTEAFF.